The entry below gives a single TCR beta chain sequence along with its context. The antigen remains unidentified. The DNA is left out, because the CDR3 cannot be placed on it with certainty; the CDR3 is given as TCRdb lists it. This sample stems from a study of T cells in Graves' hyperthyroidism and ophthalmopathy. General study points: Ophthalmopathy, as predicted by the model, came a median roughly 6.5 months after the prediction. Among clonotypes expanded in thyroid above 0.001, most were also found in blood. Stable hyperthyroidism was told apart from ophthalmopathy by a model built on 13 V-J features.

Germline V gene lookup returns CDR1 KGHDR and CDR2 SFDVKD. The CDR3 length is 23 residues, termini included. RNA transcripts yielded amplified TCR beta CDR3 regions. The HTBI set primed first-round TCR CDR3 RT-PCR. TCRdb independently ran MiXCR on the multiplex PCR reads; one entry per CDR3 protein. The table includes tens of thousands of distinct CDR3 sequences, roughly 49% detected once. This sequence was found in a woman in her forties or fifties with Graves' hyperthyroidism that later progressed to Graves' ophthalmopathy. J is TRBJ2-3 and V is TRBV24-1; the tabulated D call, TRBD2, remains unverified against the DNA. The specimen was blood. The CDR3 reads CATSDRTPTRAVLRAVGTDTQYF.